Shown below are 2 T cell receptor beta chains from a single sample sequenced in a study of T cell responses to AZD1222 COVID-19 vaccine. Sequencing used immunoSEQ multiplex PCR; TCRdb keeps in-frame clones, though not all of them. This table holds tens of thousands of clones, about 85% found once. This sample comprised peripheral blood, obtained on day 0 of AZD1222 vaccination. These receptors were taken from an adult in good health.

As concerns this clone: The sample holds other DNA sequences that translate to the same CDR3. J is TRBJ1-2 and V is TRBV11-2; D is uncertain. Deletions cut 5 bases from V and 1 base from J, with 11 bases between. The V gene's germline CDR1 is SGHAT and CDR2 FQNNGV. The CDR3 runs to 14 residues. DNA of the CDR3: TGTGCCAGCAGCCTCGGGCGGGGTAACTATGGCTACACCTTC. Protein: CASSLGRGNYGYTF.

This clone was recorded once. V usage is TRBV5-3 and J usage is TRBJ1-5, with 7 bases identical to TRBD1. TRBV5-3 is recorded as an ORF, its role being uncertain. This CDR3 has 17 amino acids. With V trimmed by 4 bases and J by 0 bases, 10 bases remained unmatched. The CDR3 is CARSLTNRGYSNQPQHF. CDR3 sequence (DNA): TGTGCCAGAAGCCTAACCAACAGGGGCTATAGCAATCAGCCCCAGCATTTT.